Below, one TCR beta chain is given with its context. As yet, its antigen is unknown. Study donors comprised healthy, HIV-negative adults devoid of recent acute infection or vaccination. The data were taken from a study of shared clonotypes between healthy human individuals. Study overall: CD8 memory received one plate per donor, CD8 naive two, CD4 memory three and CD4 naive three. Overall study results and limits: Lower generation probabilities were found for non-shared clonotypes than for those shared by all four donors.

Profiled with immunoSEQ multiplex PCR; TCRdb holds only in-frame clones, not every one. The top ten clones hold around 0.4% of a sample with 2 million to 3 million clones, approximately 94% of them seen once. V dropped 0 bases and J dropped 2 bases, with 6 bases sitting between them. Germline-derived CDR1 and CDR2 are SGHRS and YFSETQ. This CDR3 contains 13 residues. Sequenced sample: naive CD4+ T cells from PBMCs. Described subset: CD45RA+ positively selected. This clonotype was obtained from a man younger than 35 in good health. Some clones in this sample may be carry-over from other donors' samples. The V and J genes are TRBV5-1 and TRBJ2-7, with D perhaps TRBD2 (5 bases). The CDR3 spells CASSLAGTYEQYF. The CDR3 DNA reads TGCGCCAGCAGCTTGGCCGGGACCTACGAGCAGTACTTC. The entire variable domain, with the rest obtained from reference TRBV5-1 and TRBJ2-7, is as follows: KAGVTQTPRYLIKTRGQQVTLSCSPISGHRSVSWYQQTPGQGLQFLFEYFSETQRNKGNFPGRFSGRQFSNSRSEMNVSTLELGDSALYLCASSLAGTYEQYFGPGTRLTVT.